This TCR beta chain stems from a study of T cells in Graves' hyperthyroidism and ophthalmopathy. As regards this clonotype: What it binds is not known.

Study observations and caveats: Stable hyperthyroidism was told apart from ophthalmopathy by a model built on 13 V-J features.

For Graves' hyperthyroidism to be stable, ophthalmopathy could not progress within 18 months. Germline CDR1 reads SEHNR; CDR2 reads FQNEAQ (reference sequence). V lost 3 bases to trimming and J lost 7 bases, with 10 bases between them. The CDR3 length is 14 residues. TCR beta CDR3 regions were amplified from RNA transcripts. HTBI primers drove first-round RT-PCR of the TCR CDR3. TCRdb processed the multiplex PCR reads anew with MiXCR; each CDR3 protein has one entry. Seen here are over 700,000 distinct CDR3 sequences, over 35% observed once, and the top ten hold about a third. The TCR comes from a woman aged 35 to 49 with Graves' hyperthyroidism. The chain couples TRBV7-9 to TRBJ2-6; D perhaps matches TRBD1 (6 bases). Material for sequencing was blood. The CDR3 sequence: CASSFARGANVLTF. As DNA, the CDR3 is TGTGCCAGCAGCTTCGCCAGGGGTGCCAACGTCCTGACTTTC.